This T cell receptor (beta chain) emerged from a study of technical replicates of blood from a few donors. Note on this clone: Other DNA sequences within the sample encode an identical CDR3.

The CDR3 consists of 11 residues. The V and J ends lost 4 bases and 2 bases respectively, with 3 bases between them. Germline V gene data show CDR1 as SGHRS and CDR2 as YFSETQ. Clones were read by immunoSEQ multiplex PCR, and TCRdb kept only the in-frame ones, dropping some. The sample yields 65,000 to 85,000 clones, approximately 93% seen once. This clonotype was obtained from a human donor in good health. Specimen: T cells isolated from PBMCs. The chain carries TRBV5-1 and TRBJ2-5; D is unresolved. The CDR3 nucleotides are TGCGCCAGCAGCCTTCAAGAGACCCAGTACTTC. It yields the protein CASSLQETQYF.